This passage covers 16 T cell receptor beta chains from one sample sequenced in a study of blood T cell dynamics during melanoma immunotherapy. The table came from immunoSEQ multiplex PCR; TCRdb's copy has only in-frame clones and leaves some out. The table shows 15,000 to 20,000 clones, with roughly nine tenths occurring only once. Noted time point: pre-treatment baseline. Sample: blood, taken from a patient treated with checkpoint blockade. All receptors come from a human donor with melanoma.

V and J are TRBV14 and TRBJ1-6; D gene uncertain. This CDR3 spans 16 amino acids. Germline V lookup: CDR1 SGHDN, CDR2 FVKESK. With 5 bases removed from V and 9 bases from J, the gap between germline ends came to 20 bases. The CDR3 is CASSSIATPGSSPLHF. The CDR3 DNA sequence: TGTGCCAGCAGCTCGATAGCCACCCCGGGCAGTTCACCCCTCCACTTT.

V and J are TRBV4-3 and TRBJ2-5, with D possibly matching TRBD2 (6 bases). The ends were cut back, 1 base at V and 3 bases at J, with 6 bases in the middle. The CDR3 covers 13 residues. Germline-derived CDR1 and CDR2 are LGHNA and YSLEER. The CDR3 DNA reads TGCGCCAGCAGCCAAGGACTAGAAGAGACCCAGTACTTC. Protein sequence: CASSQGLEETQYF.

This sequence joins TRBV5-1 and TRBJ1-5, with no clear D. The germline V and J ends were trimmed by 0 bases and 5 bases, with 12 bases remaining between them. The germline CDR1 and CDR2 sequences are SGHRS and YFSETQ. The CDR3 spans 15 residues. DNA of the CDR3: TGCGCCAGCAGCTTGGTGGTCGGACCCGATCAGCCCCAGCATTTT. Protein sequence: CASSLVVGPDQPQHF.

This chain uses TRBV7-9 with TRBJ2-3, with 9 positions matching TRBD1. Germline trimming cut 5 bases from V and 4 bases from J; bases unmatched to any gene: 10. Germline loops: CDR1 SEHNR, CDR2 FQNEAQ (reference sequence). The CDR3 has 16 amino acids. The CDR3 coding sequence is TGTGCCAGCAGCCCATGGGGACAGGGTAGCGCAGATACGCAGTATTTT. The encoded protein is CASSPWGQGSADTQYF.

This clone was recorded a few times. J is TRBJ1-2 and V is TRBV28, with TRBD1 matching 12 bases. The trim removed 2 bases at V and 8 bases at J, leaving 12 bases unmatched. Germline assignment: CDR1 MDHEN and CDR2 SYDVKM. CDR3 length: 17 amino acids. The CDR3 region has the DNA TGTGCCAGCAGTTTAACCCGGCGGGACAGGGGGCTTGGGGGCTACACCTTC. Its translation is CASSLTRRDRGLGGYTF.

The V and J genes are TRBV5-5 and TRBJ2-4; no clear D. Per the germline V gene, CDR1 is SGHKS and CDR2 is YYEKEE (reference sequence). This CDR3 comprises 14 residues. The V end was cut by 1 base, the J end by 7 bases, with 12 bases between. The CDR3 loop is CASSLYGTPNIQYF. The CDR3 coding sequence is TGTGCCAGCAGCTTGTATGGCACCCCCAACATTCAGTACTTC. The full variable domain, rest sourced from reference TRBV5-5 and TRBJ2-4, is DAGVTQSPTHLIKTRGQQVTLRCSPISGHKSVSWYQQVLGQGPQFIFQYYEKEERGRGNFPDRFSARQFPNYSSELNVNALLLGDSALYLCASSLYGTPNIQYFGAGTRLSVL.

This sequence joins TRBV2 and TRBJ1-4; a weak D match, TRBD1 (5 bases). The germline V gene has CDR1 SNHLY and CDR2 FYNNEI. The CDR3 loop spans 12 amino acids. Trimming shortened V by 7 bases and J by 8 bases, and 11 bases separated the two germline ends. Here the CDR3 reads CASTRVVEKLFF. In DNA form, the CDR3 reads TGTGCCAGCACCAGGGTCGTCGAAAAACTGTTTTTT.

The rearrangement uses TRBV11-1 and TRBJ2-5; D is unresolved. Trimming removed 6 bases from V and 6 bases from J, with 17 bases in between. Germline lookup yields CDR1 SGHAT and CDR2 FQDESV (reference sequence). This CDR3 spans 14 amino acids. Here the CDR3 DNA reads TGTGCCAGCAGGCTTGGAGTCAGTGGTAAGACCCAGTACTTC. Protein sequence: CASRLGVSGKTQYF.

The chain is built from TRBV5-6 and TRBJ1-2, with D tentatively TRBD1 (6 bases). Germline CDR1 SGHDT, CDR2 YYEEEE. The CDR3 length is 14 residues. V was clipped by 0 bases and J by 4 bases, with 10 bases between them. In DNA form, the CDR3 reads TGTGCCAGCAGCTTGGGGGGGCTAGGCTATGGCTACACCTTC. Amino acids: CASSLGGLGYGYTF.

The J gene is TRBJ2-7, the V gene TRBV5-1; unclear D gene. The CDR3 totals 13 residues. Germline CDR1 reads SGHRS; CDR2 reads YFSETQ. The V and J ends lost 2 bases and 2 bases respectively, with 8 bases between them. The CDR3 is CASSFGRAYEQYF. The CDR3, as DNA: TGCGCCAGCAGCTTCGGAAGAGCCTACGAGCAGTACTTC.

The chain employs TRBV12-5 and TRBJ1-4, with D possibly TRBD1 on 6 matching bases. Germline CDR1 LGHNT, CDR2 FRNRAP. V was clipped by 6 bases and J by 3 bases, with 11 bases between them. The CDR3 runs to 14 residues. The CDR3 DNA reads as TGTGCTAGTGGAACGACAGGCCCTAATGAAAAACTGTTTTTT. This gives the protein CASGTTGPNEKLFF.

This clone was seen a handful of times. J is TRBJ1-2 and V is TRBV5-6; maybe TRBD1 (6 bases). The CDR3 contains 14 residues. Trimming cost V 0 bases and J 8 bases, with 14 bases left between them. From germline, CDR1 is SGHDT and CDR2 YYEEEE. DNA of the CDR3: TGTGCCAGCAGCTTGGCCAGGGGTAGAGGAGGCTACACCTTC. Residues: CASSLARGRGGYTF.

This sequence joins TRBV29-1 and TRBJ2-7; the D call may be TRBD1 or TRBD2 (5 bases each). V lost 4 bases and J lost 6, with 13 bases in between. Germline V gene data show CDR1 as SQVTM and CDR2 as ANQGSEA. The CDR3 runs 12 residues. CDR3 nucleotides: TGCAGCGTTGTCGGGGCTCCGGGCGAGCAGTACTTC. This encodes CSVVGAPGEQYF.

The genes are TRBV7-2 and TRBJ2-3; D gene unclear. The V and J ends lost 1 base and 0 bases respectively, with 11 bases between them. The CDR3 extends over 16 amino acids. In germline, CDR1 is SGHTA, CDR2 FQGNSA. For the CDR3, the DNA is TGTGCCAGCAGCTTAGATTTCACCAAAAGCACAGATACGCAGTATTTT. As protein: CASSLDFTKSTDTQYF.

The chain recombines TRBV7-2 with TRBJ1-1; TRBD1 might be the D (5 bases). The CDR3 has 16 amino acids. Looked up from germline, CDR1 is SGHTA and CDR2 is FQGNSA. The V and J ends lost 5 bases and 2 bases respectively, with 18 bases between them. CDR3 nucleotides: TGTGCCAGCAGCCCGGAGGGGCGAAGGGTAAACACTGAAGCTTTCTTT. Translation gives CASSPEGRRVNTEAFF. Full variable domain (outside the CDR3, taken from reference TRBV7-2 and TRBJ1-1): GAGVSQSPSNKVTEKGKDVELRCDPISGHTALYWYRQSLGQGLEFLIYFQGNSAPDKSGLPSDRFSAERTGGSVSTLTIQRTQQEDSAVYLCASSPEGRRVNTEAFFGQGTRLTVV.

The rearrangement uses TRBV7-8 and TRBJ1-5; tentatively, D is TRBD1 (5 bases). Germline CDR1 is SGHVS and CDR2 is FQNEAQ. Trimming took off 3 bases at V and 5 bases at J, with 8 bases between the two ends. CDR3 length equals 13 residues. The CDR3 DNA follows: TGTGCCAGCAGCTTCAGGGAAGATCAGCCCCAGCATTTT. Its protein is CASSFREDQPQHF.